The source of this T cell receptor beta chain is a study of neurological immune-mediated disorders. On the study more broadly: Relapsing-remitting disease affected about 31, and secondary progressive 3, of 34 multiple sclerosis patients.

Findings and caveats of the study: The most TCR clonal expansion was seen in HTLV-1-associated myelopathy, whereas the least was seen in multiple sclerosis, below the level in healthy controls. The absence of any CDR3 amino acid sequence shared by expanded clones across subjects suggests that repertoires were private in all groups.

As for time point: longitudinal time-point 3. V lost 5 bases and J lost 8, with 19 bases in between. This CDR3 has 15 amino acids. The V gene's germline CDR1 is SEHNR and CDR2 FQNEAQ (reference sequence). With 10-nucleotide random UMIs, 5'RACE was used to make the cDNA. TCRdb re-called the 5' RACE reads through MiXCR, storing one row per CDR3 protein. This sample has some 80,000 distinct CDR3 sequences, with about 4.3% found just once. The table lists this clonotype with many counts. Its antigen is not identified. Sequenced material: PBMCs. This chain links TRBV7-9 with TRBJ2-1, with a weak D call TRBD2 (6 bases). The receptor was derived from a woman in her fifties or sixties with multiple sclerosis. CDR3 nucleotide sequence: TGTGCCAGCAGCCCCTCCGGGGGACGATTGGATGAGCAGTTCTTC. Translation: CASSPSGGRLDEQFF.